The 28 T cell receptor beta chains below all came from one sample that was sequenced in a study of blood T cell repertoires in COVID-19. Sequencing was performed with immunoSEQ multiplex PCR; in TCRdb, only in-frame clones are kept and a portion is missing. Of 120,000 to 150,000 clones in the sample, more than 80% were seen once. Sample: peripheral blood. The receptors originated from a human donor in a cohort sampled during active COVID-19.

The genes are TRBV6-5 and TRBJ1-1, with a tentative D call TRBD1 (5 bases). The CDR3 has 16 amino acids. Germline V gene lookup returns CDR1 MNHEY and CDR2 SVGAGI. V was trimmed by 2 bases and J by 6 bases, leaving 19 bases between them. Written as DNA, the CDR3 is TGTGCCAGCAGTTACGGCTCGCAGGGTACGTTCCCTGAAGCTTTCTTT. Protein: CASSYGSQGTFPEAFF.

CDR3 in amino acids: CASSLLGTGGMIGTQYF. The CDR3 DNA sequence: TGTGCCAGCAGCTTGTTGGGGACAGGGGGGATGATTGGGACCCAGTACTTC. The chain links TRBV13 to TRBJ2-5, with 11 bases identical to TRBD1. With V trimmed by 3 bases and J by 7 bases, 13 bases remained unmatched. The germline V gene encodes CDR1 PRHDT and CDR2 FYEKMQ (reference sequence). This CDR3 contains 17 residues.

The chain joins TRBV7-2 to TRBJ1-5, with D possibly matching TRBD1 (5 bases). V lost 3 bases and J lost 2, with 5 bases in between. Germline-derived CDR1 and CDR2 are SGHTA and FQGNSA. The CDR3 extends over 13 amino acids. CDR3 sequence (DNA): TGTGCCAGCAGCTTCAGGGGCAATCAGCCCCAGCATTTT. Its protein product is CASSFRGNQPQHF.

In this sample, this clone is medium-sized. The V and J genes are TRBV6-1 and TRBJ2-2; 12 bases are a match to TRBD2. This CDR3 spans 16 amino acids. Trimming at V came to 1 base and at J to 5 bases, leaving 2 bases not matched to a gene. Looked up from germline, CDR1 is MNHNS and CDR2 is SASEGT. CDR3 amino acids: CASSEGLAGVTGELFF. CDR3 nucleotides: TGTGCCAGCAGTGAAGGACTAGCGGGGGTTACCGGGGAGCTGTTTTTT.

This rearrangement joins TRBV7-3 to TRBJ1-1, with a tentative D call TRBD1 (5 bases). The V and J ends lost 2 bases and 5 bases respectively, with 24 bases between them. CDR1 and CDR2 from the germline V gene are SGHTA and FQGTGA. This CDR3 has 18 amino acids. CDR3 protein: CASSLGALARGRRTEAFF. In nucleotides, the CDR3 is TGTGCCAGCAGCTTAGGGGCGTTAGCAAGGGGCAGGAGAACTGAAGCTTTCTTT.

The chain has TRBV5-6 and TRBJ2-3; 11 nucleotides match TRBD1. V lost 0 bases to trimming and J lost 2 bases; unmatched junction nucleotides: 2. The CDR3 runs 16 residues. The germline V gene encodes CDR1 SGHDT and CDR2 YYEEEE. The CDR3 reads CASSLGGQGDTDTQYF. The CDR3, as DNA: TGTGCCAGCAGCTTGGGGGGACAGGGGGACACAGATACGCAGTATTTT.

The CDR3, as DNA: TGTGCCAGCAGCTTAGCCCCGGCCCCTCCTAGCGGGGACACAGATACGCAGTATTTT. It is translated as CASSLAPAPPSGDTDTQYF. The chain employs TRBV7-6 and TRBJ2-3; the match to TRBD2 covers 9 bases. Germline-derived CDR1 and CDR2 are SGHVS and FNYEAQ. The CDR3 spans 19 residues. Germline trimming cut 0 bases from V and 2 bases from J; bases unmatched to any gene: 12.

The J gene is TRBJ1-2, the V gene TRBV5-4; the D gene is possibly TRBD1 (6 bases). In germline, CDR1 is SGHNT, CDR2 YYREEE (reference sequence). The CDR3 spans 16 residues. The V gene lost 3 bases and the J gene lost 3 bases, with 18 bases spanning the gap. The CDR3 spells CASSSSSTGSDYGYTF. As DNA, the CDR3 is TGTGCCAGCAGCTCATCTTCGACAGGTTCGGACTATGGCTACACCTTC.

V usage is TRBV6-5 and J usage is TRBJ2-3; no clear D gene. This CDR3 comprises 15 residues. Germline V gene sequence: CDR1 MNHEY, CDR2 SVGAGI. The germline V and J ends were trimmed by 0 bases and 2 bases, with 9 bases remaining between them. This chain's CDR3 is CASSYSRPPTDTQYF. In nucleotides, the CDR3 is TGTGCCAGCAGTTACTCCAGGCCTCCCACAGATACGCAGTATTTT.

V gene TRBV5-4 combines with J gene TRBJ2-1, with TRBD1 identical over 10 bases. V trimming: 7 bases; J trimming: 6 bases; junction bases outside the gene matches: 1. The germline V gene encodes CDR1 SGHNT and CDR2 YYREEE (reference sequence). CDR3 length: 12 residues. The CDR3: CASGTGANEQFF. CDR3 in DNA: TGTGCCAGCGGGACAGGGGCCAATGAGCAGTTCTTC.

V and J are TRBV27 and TRBJ2-3; TRBD2 aligns across 12 bases. CDR3 size: 14 residues. With V trimmed by 5 bases and J by 6 bases, 3 bases remained unmatched. Germline V gene sequence: CDR1 MNHEY, CDR2 SMNVEV (reference sequence). The CDR3 bases are TGTGCCAGCAGTCCAGGACTAGCGGGGGATACGCAGTATTTT. Its translation: CASSPGLAGDTQYF.

The chain uses TRBV27 and TRBJ2-5, with 10 bases matching TRBD2. Germline V gives CDR1 MNHEY, CDR2 SMNVEV (reference sequence). J lost 4 bases, V lost 3 bases, and 5 bases had no gene match. This CDR3 is built from 15 residues. CDR3 sequence: CASSLSSGGGETQYF. CDR3 DNA: TGTGCCAGCAGTTTGTCTAGCGGGGGAGGAGAGACCCAGTACTTC.

This clone was seen only a few times. The chain carries TRBV5-6 and TRBJ2-7; 7 nucleotides align to TRBD1. The CDR3 consists of 16 residues. J lost 2 bases, V lost 1 base, and 9 bases had no gene match. From germline, CDR1 is SGHDT and CDR2 YYEEEE. The CDR3 DNA reads TGTGCCAGCAGCTTGCGGCCGCTAGGACAGGCCTACGAGCAGTACTTC. Translation: CASSLRPLGQAYEQYF.

The chain links TRBV11-2 to TRBJ2-3; a weak D match, TRBD1 (6 bases). Germline assignment: CDR1 SGHAT and CDR2 FQNNGV. CDR3 length: 15 residues. The germline V and J ends were trimmed by 5 bases and 2 bases, with 14 bases remaining between them. CDR3 bases: TGTGCCAGCAGCCGTCAGGGGACGTACACAGATACGCAGTATTTT. It codes for CASSRQGTYTDTQYF.

Comment on this clone: An end of the junction does not agree with germline; a read error may underlie this. This sequence joins TRBV5-6 and TRBJ2-7; possibly TRBD1 for D (5 bases). CDR1 and CDR2 (germline): SGHDT, YYEEEE. CDR3 length: 15 amino acids. The CDR3 region has the DNA TGTGCCAGCACCTTGCAGGGTTCTAGCTCCTACGAGCAGTACTTC. This sequence encodes CASTLQGSSSYEQYF.

The rearrangement uses TRBV5-4 and TRBJ2-3, with 10 bases that match TRBD2. This CDR3 is 15 amino acids long. The junction had 4 bases not matched to a gene; V was cut back by 5 bases and J by 1 base. Germline V gives CDR1 SGHNT, CDR2 YYREEE (reference sequence). The CDR3 DNA reads as TGTGCCAGCAGAGACGGGACTAGCGGCACAGATACGCAGTATTTT. It yields the protein CASRDGTSGTDTQYF.

The gene calls are TRBV7-2 and TRBJ2-1; D ambiguous. V lost 0 bases to trimming and J lost 1 base, with 7 bases between them. This CDR3 is built from 15 residues. CDR1 SGHTA and CDR2 FQGNSA come from the germline V gene. The CDR3 bases are TGTGCCAGCAGCTTAGCGGGCCCTTCCTACAATGAGCAGTTCTTC. Amino acids: CASSLAGPSYNEQFF.

The chain employs TRBV13 and TRBJ1-1; 7 nucleotides align to TRBD1. From germline, CDR1 is PRHDT and CDR2 FYEKMQ (reference sequence). The J segment lost 0 bases and the V segment lost 7 bases, leaving 5 bases of the junction unmatched. This CDR3 region has 14 residues. The CDR3 loop reads CASIEQGLNTEAFF. Here the CDR3 DNA reads TGTGCCAGCATCGAACAGGGGTTGAACACTGAAGCTTTCTTT.

The V call is TRBV28, the J call TRBJ2-7, with 12 bases aligning to TRBD2. Germline CDR1 reads MDHEN; CDR2 reads SYDVKM. CDR3 length: 15 residues. The V and J ends lost 5 bases and 5 bases, in that order; junction bases with no gene match: 7. The DNA for the CDR3 is TGTGCCAGCAGTCTCCCCCTAGCGGGGGGGCACGAGCAGTACTTC. Residues: CASSLPLAGGHEQYF.

This clone was recorded once. The chain uses TRBV4-3 and TRBJ1-2; 7 bases are a match to TRBD1. CDR3 length: 16 amino acids. The germline gives CDR1 LGHNA, CDR2 YSLEER. V lost 1 base to trimming and J lost 0 bases; unmatched junction nucleotides: 5. The CDR3 DNA reads TGCGCCAGCAGCCAAGTCATTGGGACAGCTAACTATGGCTACACCTTC. This gives the protein CASSQVIGTANYGYTF.

The chain carries TRBV2 and TRBJ1-4; TRBD1 matches 9 bases. The junction had 10 bases not matched to a gene; V was cut back by 5 bases and J by 9 bases. The CDR3 extends over 15 amino acids. Germline-derived CDR1 and CDR2 are SNHLY and FYNNEI. This CDR3 is CASSLLTGGEKKLFF. In DNA, the CDR3 is TGTGCCAGCAGTCTTTTGACAGGGGGGGAGAAAAAACTGTTTTTT.

This clone was counted between two and nine times. This chain joins TRBV5-4 and TRBJ2-2, with a weak D call TRBD2 (6 bases). Per germline, CDR1 SGHNT and CDR2 YYREEE (reference sequence). The CDR3 totals 15 residues. Trimming removed 4 bases from V and 1 base from J, with 11 bases in between. CDR3: CASSPGGMNTGELFF. In DNA form, the CDR3 reads TGTGCCAGCAGCCCCGGAGGGATGAACACCGGGGAGCTGTTTTTT.

The chain employs TRBV29-1 and TRBJ2-7; 10 bases align to TRBD1. The CDR3 covers 13 residues. With 4 bases clipped from V and 5 bases from J, the junction kept 5 bases outside the gene matches. The germline gives CDR1 SQVTM, CDR2 ANQGSEA. The CDR3 region has the DNA TGCAGCGTTGGACAGGGGGCGCAGGACGAGCAGTACTTC. Amino acid sequence: CSVGQGAQDEQYF.

The chain employs TRBV19 and TRBJ2-1; tentatively, D is TRBD2 (6 bases). Per the germline V gene, CDR1 is LNHDA and CDR2 is SQIVND (reference sequence). CDR3 length: 13 residues. V lost 6 bases and J 4 bases, leaving 10 bases between the germline ends. CDR3 amino acids: CASSRGEYNEQFF. CDR3 DNA sequence: TGTGCCAGTAGCCGCGGGGAGTACAATGAGCAGTTCTTC.

V usage is TRBV5-1 and J usage is TRBJ1-1; 7 positions match TRBD1. V lost 4 bases and J lost 0; bases outside the gene matches: 6. The CDR3 totals 15 residues. Germline-derived CDR1 and CDR2 are SGHRS and YFSETQ. The CDR3 is CASSQTGTMNTEAFF. In DNA, the CDR3 is TGCGCCAGCAGCCAGACAGGGACAATGAACACTGAAGCTTTCTTT. The full variable domain, in which reference TRBV5-1 and TRBJ1-1 provide the parts outside the CDR3, is KAGVTQTPRYLIKTRGQQVTLSCSPISGHRSVSWYQQTPGQGLQFLFEYFSETQRNKGNFPGRFSGRQFSNSRSEMNVSTLELGDSALYLCASSQTGTMNTEAFFGQGTRLTVV.

V and J are TRBV7-2 and TRBJ1-5; D possibly corresponds to TRBD1 (6 bases). Deletions cut 2 bases from V and 6 bases from J, with 14 bases between. This CDR3 has 15 residues. Germline CDR1 reads SGHTA; CDR2 reads FQGNSA. CDR3 residues: CASSLIAGVGQPQHF. CDR3 bases: TGTGCCAGCAGCTTAATCGCAGGGGTTGGTCAGCCCCAGCATTTT.

The chain uses TRBV7-3 and TRBJ2-7; possible D gene TRBD2, 5 bases. V lost 5 bases, J lost 4 bases, and 18 bases lay in between. Germline V gene lookup returns CDR1 SGHTA and CDR2 FQGTGA. The CDR3 contains 15 residues. The DNA for the CDR3 is TGTGCCAGCAGCCACCCCCGGGAACGCGTTTACGAGCAGTACTTC. This gives the protein CASSHPRERVYEQYF.

The V and J genes are TRBV20-1 and TRBJ2-5; D uncertain. V lost 3 bases and J 5 bases, leaving 7 bases between the germline ends. This CDR3 spans 11 amino acids. CDR1 is DFQATT, CDR2 SNEGSKA, per germline (reference sequence). CDR3 residues: CSASPLETQYF. The CDR3 coding sequence is TGCAGTGCTAGCCCCCTGGAGACCCAGTACTTC.